Listed below are T cell receptor beta chains from one sample, sequenced in a study of cytomegalovirus exposure and HLA in healthy donors. Sequenced by immunoSEQ multiplex PCR; TCRdb stores in-frame clones only, minus some. Seen here are some 130,000 clones, 75% to 90% observed once, and the top ten hold more than 2.5%. Sequencing used PBMCs. These receptors were obtained from a male donor in good health and CMV-seronegative. Each CDR3 is given with its conserved first and last residue. The D gene is left open where the match is weak. A row's size may be missing; if present it is once, few, many or a size class.

d_gene | abundance | j_gene | v_gene | CDR3nt | CDR3aa
TRBD1 | once | TRBJ2-7 | TRBV2 | TGTGCCAGCAGGGCAGGACAGGTGTACTTC | CASRAGQVYF
TRBD1 | few | TRBJ1-1 | TRBV9 | TGTGCCAGCAGAGGGCCGGGACAGGGGACTGAAGCTTTCTTT | CASRGPGQGTEAFF
TRBD1 | few | TRBJ2-3 | TRBV18 | TGTGCCGCCGGCGAAAACAGGGGTCTGAGCACAGATACGCAGTATTTT | CAAGENRGLSTDTQYF
- | - | TRBJ1-2 | TRBV5-5 | TGTGCCAGCAGCTTGGAACGGCCTACTAGCTATGGCTACACCTTC | CASSLERPTSYGYTF
- | few | TRBJ2-3 | TRBV7-2 | TGTGCCAGCAGCACTGAGGGAGGTGGGGATACGCAGTATTTT | CASSTEGGGDTQYF
- | - | TRBJ1-5 | TRBV5-5 | TGTGCCAGCAGCTTGGACAGGGTTAATCAGCCCCAGCATTTT | CASSLDRVNQPQHF
- | - | TRBJ1-1 | TRBV2 | TGTGCCAGCAGTGGGACGGGACTGAGATTT | CASSGTGLRF
- | - | TRBJ1-1 | TRBV6-6 | TGTGCCAGCAGTTACTCGAGGTTTGAAGAAGGCACTGAAGCTTTCTTT | CASSYSRFEEGTEAFF
TRBD2 | - | TRBJ2-5 | TRBV11-2 | TGTGCCAGCAGCTTAGGGGGGACTAGGGGGACCCAGTACTTC | CASSLGGTRGTQYF
- | - | TRBJ1-5 | TRBV25-1 | TGTGCCAGCAGTCTGGCAGACTATCAGCCCCAGCATTTT | CASSLADYQPQHF
- | - | TRBJ1-2 | TRBV5-6 | TGTGCCAGCAGACCGCGGGTGCCGGACTATGGCTACACCTTC | CASRPRVPDYGYTF
- | many | TRBJ1-2 | TRBV4-3 | TGCGCCAGCAGCCAAGATTTGGGGGGTAACTATGGCTACACCTTC | CASSQDLGGNYGYTF
- | - | TRBJ2-1 | TRBV10-2 | TGCGCCAGCAGTGAGAGGGGGGAGGGCTACAATGAGCAGTTCTTC | CASSERGEGYNEQFF
- | - | TRBJ2-3 | TRBV25-1 | TGTGCCAGCAGCAGGGGTAGCACAGATACGCAGTATTTT | CASSRGSTDTQYF
TRBD2 | - | TRBJ2-1 | TRBV30 | TGTGCCTGGAGTGCTAGCGGGAGGACCCGTTCTCGTGAGCAGTTCTTC | CAWSASGRTRSREQFF
TRBD1 | - | TRBJ2-6 | TRBV9 | TGTGCCAGCAGCGTGGCGGGGCAGGGGGCGCTTGGGGCCAACGTCCTGACTTTC | CASSVAGQGALGANVLTF
TRBD2 | - | TRBJ2-1 | TRBV4-2 | TGTGCCAGCAGCCAAGTGCTAGCGGGGGGGGCGGATGAGCAGTTCTTC | CASSQVLAGGADEQFF
TRBD1 | - | TRBJ2-3 | TRBV27 | TGTGCCAGCAGTTCGGACAGGAACACAGATACGCAGTATTTT | CASSSDRNTDTQYF
- | - | TRBJ1-2 | TRBV20-1 | TGCAGTGCTCGGGTGGGCTATGGCTACACCTTC | CSARVGYGYTF
- | once | TRBJ2-7 | TRBV7-9 | TGTTCCAGCAGCTTAGGCGTCGGCGAGCAGTACTTC | CSSSLGVGEQYF
TRBD1 | - | TRBJ2-7 | TRBV28 | TGTGCCGGTCCGGGACAGGACTCCTACGAGCAGTACTTC | CAGPGQDSYEQYF
- | - | TRBJ2-5 | TRBV7-9 | TGTGCCAGCAGCTTAGTTGGGGCGGGGGAGACCCAGTACTTC | CASSLVGAGETQYF
TRBD1 | - | TRBJ1-4 | TRBV18 | TGTGCCAGCTCACCACCAGGACAGGGAGGTGAAAAACTGTTTTTT | CASSPPGQGGEKLFF
- | - | TRBJ2-1 | TRBV2 | TGTGCCAGCAGTGAAGCCCCCAGCTACAATGAGCAGTTCTTC | CASSEAPSYNEQFF
TRBD1 | - | TRBJ2-1 | TRBV19 | TGTGCCAGTGGGGACAGGTACAATGAGCAGTTCTTC | CASGDRYNEQFF
TRBD1 | - | TRBJ1-1 | TRBV6-5 | TGTGCCAGCAGCAGGACAGGGAACACTGAAGCTTTCTTT | CASSRTGNTEAFF
TRBD1 | - | TRBJ2-6 | TRBV6-6 | TGTGCCAGCAGCCGGGAGGACAGGGGGGCCAACGGCCTGACTTTC | CASSREDRGANGLTF
- | - | TRBJ2-3 | TRBV28 | TGTGCCAGCAGTTTATATGGAGGGGGCGGGGGGACAGATACGCAGTATTTT | CASSLYGGGGGTDTQYF
- | - | TRBJ2-1 | TRBV5-1 | TGCGCCAGCAGCCTACAGGGCCATGAGCAGTTCTTC | CASSLQGHEQFF
- | - | TRBJ1-2 | TRBV7-9 | TGTTCCAGCAGCTTATCCCCGACAGCTATTTATGGCTACACCTTC | CSSSLSPTAIYGYTF
- | - | TRBJ1-4 | TRBV16 | TGTGCCAGCAAAACTGCAACTAATGAAAAACTGTTTTTT | CASKTATNEKLFF
- | - | TRBJ1-6 | TRBV19 | TGTGCCAGTAGTTCCCGTTCTAGCAGGAAGGGATCACCCCTCCACTTT | CASSSRSSRKGSPLHF
TRBD2 | few | TRBJ2-1 | TRBV19 | TGTGCCAGTAGTGGAGGGGACTACGTCTGGGATGAGCAGTTCTTC | CASSGGDYVWDEQFF
TRBD2 | - | TRBJ2-7 | TRBV25-1 | TGTGCCAGCACCCGGGGGGGCAGCGACGAGCAGTACTTC | CASTRGGSDEQYF
TRBD1 | - | TRBJ2-7 | TRBV6-6 | TGTGCCAGCAGTAGACCGGGACAGGGGAAAGAGCAGTACTTC | CASSRPGQGKEQYF
TRBD1 | - | TRBJ2-3 | TRBV5-5 | TGTGCCAGCAGCTGGACAGGCAGGGCCCCCACAGATACGCAGTATTTT | CASSWTGRAPTDTQYF
TRBD2 | - | TRBJ2-3 | TRBV6-5 | TGTGCCAGCAGTTCCCTAGCGGGGGGGCACGGTACGCAGTATTTT | CASSSLAGGHGTQYF
TRBD1 | - | TRBJ1-2 | TRBV7-2 | TGTGCCAGCAGCTCCTGGACAGGGAATTATGGCTACACCTTC | CASSSWTGNYGYTF
- | - | TRBJ1-2 | TRBV28 | TGTGCCAGCAGTTCCAGGGGAGGCTACACCTTC | CASSSRGGYTF
- | - | TRBJ2-2 | TRBV7-9 | TGTGCCAGCAGCTTCCAACGCTCGGGAGCCGGGGAGCTGTTTTTT | CASSFQRSGAGELFF
- | - | TRBJ2-3 | TRBV29-1 | TGCAGCGTTGAGATTAGAGATACGCAGTATTTT | CSVEIRDTQYF
TRBD2 | - | TRBJ2-3 | TRBV6-4 | TGTGCCAGCAGTGACTCTAGCGGGGGGGCAGATACGCAGTATTTT | CASSDSSGGADTQYF
TRBD1 | once | TRBJ2-7 | TRBV28 | TGTGCCAGCAGGCAAACGGGACAGGGGATCTACGAGCAGTACTTC | CASRQTGQGIYEQYF
TRBD2 | once | TRBJ2-3 | TRBV7-2 | TGTGCCAGCAGCTCAGCGTGGACTAGCGGGTCTACGCAGTATTTT | CASSSAWTSGSTQYF
- | - | TRBJ2-1 | TRBV6-5 | TGTGCCAGCAGTTACTCGACTAGTATCAATGAGCAGTTCTTC | CASSYSTSINEQFF
TRBD1 | - | TRBJ1-1 | TRBV29-1 | TGCAGCGTTGTTTTGGGCGGCAGGGGGAGAACTGAAGCTTTCTTT | CSVVLGGRGRTEAFF
- | - | TRBJ1-2 | TRBV6-1 | TGTGCCAGCAGTGAAGGCCCGGGGACTCTCTATGGCTACACCTTC | CASSEGPGTLYGYTF
- | - | TRBJ1-6 | TRBV23-1 | TGCGCCAGCAGTCAACCCGGGCTAGCGGCGCCCTATAATTCACCCCTCCACTTT | CASSQPGLAAPYNSPLHF
TRBD2 | once | TRBJ2-7 | TRBV28 | TGTGCCAGCAGCCTAGCGGGACTGGACTCCTACGAGCAGTACTTC | CASSLAGLDSYEQYF
TRBD1 | - | TRBJ2-7 | TRBV6-6 | TGTGCCAGCAGTTACTCTGGACAGGTGGGGGAGCAGTACTTC | CASSYSGQVGEQYF
TRBD2 | once | TRBJ2-5 | TRBV18 | TGTGCCAGCTCACTGGGACTAGCGTATCAAGAGACCCAGTACTTC | CASSLGLAYQETQYF
- | once | TRBJ2-2 | TRBV4-2 | TGTGCCAGCAGCCAAGAAGCGACAGCGAACACCGGGGAGCTGTTTTTT | CASSQEATANTGELFF
- | once | TRBJ1-1 | TRBV7-9 | TGTGCCAGCAGCTTAGCGCTAGACCCTTTACGGGCTGAAGCTTTCTTT | CASSLALDPLRAEAFF
- | - | TRBJ1-1 | TRBV7-9 | TGTGCCAGCAGCCCCCCAACCCGGGGGGCTGAAGCTTTCTTT | CASSPPTRGAEAFF
TRBD1 | - | TRBJ1-1 | TRBV25-1 | TGTGCCAGCAGCCCAGGGGGTCTGGCTTTCTTT | CASSPGGLAFF
TRBD2 | - | TRBJ2-7 | TRBV11-3 | TGTGCCAGCAGCGACGGACTAGCGAACCCCTACGAGCAGTACTTC | CASSDGLANPYEQYF
TRBD1 | - | TRBJ1-5 | TRBV15 | TGTGCCACCAGCAAAGACAGGGGCGTAAGTCAGCCCCAGCATTTT | CATSKDRGVSQPQHF